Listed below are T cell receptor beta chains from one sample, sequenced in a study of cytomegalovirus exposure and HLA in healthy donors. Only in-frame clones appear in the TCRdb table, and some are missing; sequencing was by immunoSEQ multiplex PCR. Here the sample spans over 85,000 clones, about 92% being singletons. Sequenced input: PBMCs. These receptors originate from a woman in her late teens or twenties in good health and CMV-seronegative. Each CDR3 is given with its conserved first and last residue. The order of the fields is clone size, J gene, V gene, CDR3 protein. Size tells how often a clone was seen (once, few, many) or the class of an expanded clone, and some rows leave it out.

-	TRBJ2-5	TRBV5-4	CASSLGPGQGSETQYF
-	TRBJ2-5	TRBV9	CASSVASGGAGETQYF
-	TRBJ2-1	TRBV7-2	CASSLSGASGYNEQFF
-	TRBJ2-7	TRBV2	CASGWTGSSEQYF
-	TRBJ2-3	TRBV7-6	CASSSQTDTQYF
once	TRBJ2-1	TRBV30	CAWSGGGIGPTSSYNEQFF
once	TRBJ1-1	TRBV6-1	CASSDPTGVETEAFF
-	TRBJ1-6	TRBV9	CASSVAPGQGNGSPLHF
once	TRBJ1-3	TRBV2	CASRRGTAFSSGNTIYF
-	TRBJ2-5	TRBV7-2	CASTSLAEVETQYF
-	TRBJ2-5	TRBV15	CATSSSISGTLGETQYF
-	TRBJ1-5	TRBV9	CASSVGIDRYQPQHF
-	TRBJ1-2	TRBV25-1	CASSEKVQGAGYTF
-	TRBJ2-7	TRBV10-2	CASSERSSDRYEQYF
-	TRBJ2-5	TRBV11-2	CASSSNTGTGETQYF
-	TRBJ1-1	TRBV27	CARAVGLNTEAFF
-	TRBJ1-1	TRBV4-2	CASSQGRDTEAFF
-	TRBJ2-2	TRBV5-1	CASSFAGTSGTQNTGELFF
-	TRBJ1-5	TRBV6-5	CASSRSGGQPQHF
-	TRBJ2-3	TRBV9	CASSLGQGADTQYF
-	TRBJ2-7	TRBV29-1	CSVGGGPLFLEQYF
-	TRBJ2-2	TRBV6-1	CASSEGTSGGTGELFF